The 19 T cell receptor beta chains given below trace back to one sample, sequenced in a study of blood T cell repertoires in COVID-19. Sequencing was performed with immunoSEQ multiplex PCR; in TCRdb, only in-frame clones are kept and a portion is missing. The sample records about 250,000 clones, 83% being singletons. Material for sequencing was peripheral blood. The origin of the receptors is a man older than 75 with acute or convalescent COVID-19.

The chain couples TRBV5-1 to TRBJ2-1; D ambiguous. V was clipped by 2 bases and J by 4 bases, with 13 bases between them. CDR3 size: 15 residues. Per the germline V gene, CDR1 is SGHRS and CDR2 is YFSETQ. Written as DNA, the CDR3 is TGCGCCAGCAGCTTACAATCAGAAAAGTACAATGAGCAGTTCTTC. Its translation: CASSLQSEKYNEQFF.

The chain couples TRBV6-1 to TRBJ1-2; D perhaps matches TRBD1 (6 bases). The V gene's germline CDR1 is MNHNS and CDR2 SASEGT. With 1 base removed from V and 6 bases from J, the gap between germline ends came to 15 bases. The CDR3 is made up of 15 amino acids. DNA of the CDR3: TGTGCCAGCAGTGAAGGGACAGCCGGTAGGAATGGCTACACCTTC. Protein product: CASSEGTAGRNGYTF.

This chain links TRBV27 with TRBJ2-7; 8 nucleotides line up with TRBD1. This CDR3 spans 14 amino acids. V lost 8 bases and J lost 6; bases outside the gene matches: 12. Per the germline V gene, CDR1 is MNHEY and CDR2 is SMNVEV (reference sequence). The CDR3 DNA is TGTGCCAGCCGTCTGGGACAGGCTGCGGGCGAGCAGTACTTC. This encodes CASRLGQAAGEQYF.

The sample holds a few counts of this clone. The J gene is TRBJ1-6, the V gene TRBV2, with D hard to call. V was trimmed by 2 bases and J by 5 bases, leaving 10 bases between them. This CDR3 is 15 amino acids long. Germline assignment: CDR1 SNHLY and CDR2 FYNNEI. The CDR3 region has the DNA TGTGCCAGCAGTGAAATGCGCAGGAATAATTCACCCCTCCACTTT. This encodes CASSEMRRNNSPLHF.

This clone appeared a few times. The J gene is TRBJ1-6, the V gene TRBV20-1, with 7 positions matching TRBD1. The length of the CDR3 is 15 residues. Germline loops: CDR1 DFQATT, CDR2 SNEGSKA (reference sequence). The junction had 9 bases not matched to a gene; V was cut back by 3 bases and J by 7 bases. The CDR3 loop is CSASVEGAYNSPLHF. The CDR3, as DNA: TGCAGTGCTAGTGTGGAGGGGGCATACAATTCACCCCTCCACTTT.

The chain joins TRBV6-5 to TRBJ2-5; unclear D gene. Trimming took off 2 bases at V and 5 bases at J, with 9 bases between the two ends. The CDR3 spans 13 residues. Germline V gene data show CDR1 as MNHEY and CDR2 as SVGAGI. In DNA, the CDR3 is TGTGCCAGCAGTTACGCGCGAGGCGAGACCCAGTACTTC. Residues: CASSYARGETQYF.

The chain combines TRBV29-1 with TRBJ1-3; D is possibly TRBD1 (6 bases). V was shortened by 5 bases and J by 0 bases, with 11 bases between the two germline ends. CDR3 length equals 14 residues. Germline loops: CDR1 SQVTM, CDR2 ANQGSEA. The CDR3 region has the DNA TGCAGCGTTCCCGGGACAAGCTCTGGAAACACCATATATTTT. This encodes CSVPGTSSGNTIYF.

In its sample, this clone was seen a few times. V is TRBV6-5 and J is TRBJ1-1; tentative D call: TRBD1 (6 bases). V was shortened by 2 bases and J by 5 bases, with 9 bases between the two germline ends. The CDR3 covers 13 residues. CDR1 and CDR2 (germline): MNHEY, SVGAGI. The CDR3 DNA reads as TGTGCCAGCAGTTACCATACAGGGACTGAAGCTTTCTTT. Protein product: CASSYHTGTEAFF.

This chain connects TRBV30 to TRBJ2-5; tentative D call: TRBD2 (5 bases). Germline CDR1 GTSNPN, CDR2 SVGIG (reference sequence). The V end lost 4 bases, the J end lost 4 bases, and 10 bases lay between the germline ends. The CDR3 loop spans 12 amino acids. In nucleotides, the CDR3 is TGTGCCTGGACGGGGTGGGGAGAGACCCAGTACTTC. Translating it yields CAWTGWGETQYF.

The V gene is TRBV5-1, the J gene TRBJ2-4, with 8 bases matching TRBD1. Germline CDR1 and CDR2: SGHRS and YFSETQ. The CDR3 length is 15 residues. V shed 0 bases and J 6 bases; nucleotides not matched to a gene: 5. Here the CDR3 reads CASSLAPQGANIQYF. DNA of the CDR3: TGCGCCAGCAGCTTGGCACCCCAGGGGGCAAACATTCAGTACTTC.

The rearrangement links TRBV5-4 to TRBJ1-2, with TRBD1 matching over 10 bases. Germline V gene lookup returns CDR1 SGHNT and CDR2 YYREEE (reference sequence). The CDR3 is made up of 15 amino acids. Trimming took 1 base from V and 3 from J; bases not matched to a gene: 3. The CDR3 bases are TGTGCCAGCAGCTTGAAGACAGGGGGCGACTATGGCTACACCTTC. It translates to CASSLKTGGDYGYTF.

The table lists this clone with a few counts. The rearrangement links TRBV5-1 to TRBJ1-1; 9 nucleotides match TRBD1. V dropped 3 bases and J dropped 1; count of bases not matched to a gene: 1. Germline V gene sequence: CDR1 SGHRS, CDR2 YFSETQ. The CDR3 spans 14 residues. CDR3 amino acids: CASSWGQGNTEAFF. Here the CDR3 DNA reads TGCGCCAGCAGCTGGGGACAGGGGAACACTGAAGCTTTCTTT.

This rearrangement joins TRBV28 to TRBJ2-7; 7 nucleotides match TRBD1. The germline CDR1 and CDR2 sequences are MDHEN and SYDVKM. V gave up 6 bases and J gave up 3 bases; unmatched junction bases: 8. The CDR3 is 14 residues long. CDR3 coding DNA: TGTGCCAGCAGCCGAACGGGACAGAGCTACGAGCAGTACTTC. Encoded protein: CASSRTGQSYEQYF.

A few counts support this clone. The chain links TRBV3-1 (or the pseudogene TRBV3-2) to TRBJ1-6; TRBD1 matches at 8 bases. Per germline, CDR1 LGHDT and CDR2 YNNKEL (reference sequence). The CDR3 is made up of 16 amino acids. Trimming cost V 2 bases and J 10 bases; bases outside gene matches: 10. CDR3: CASSQSPGTGPSPLHF. The CDR3 bases are TGTGCCAGCAGCCAATCTCCGGGGACAGGACCCTCACCCCTCCACTTT.

V gene TRBV2 combines with J gene TRBJ1-1; D perhaps matches TRBD1 (5 bases). The V gene lost 1 base and the J gene lost 4 bases, with 13 bases spanning the gap. This CDR3 is built from 15 residues. CDR1 and CDR2 from the germline V gene are SNHLY and FYNNEI. This CDR3 reads CASSEEEGRGTEAFF. CDR3 nucleotides: TGTGCCAGCAGTGAAGAGGAGGGGCGGGGCACTGAAGCTTTCTTT.

This clone was detected only a few times. The chain couples TRBV29-1 to TRBJ1-2, with 7 positions matching TRBD1. Per the germline V gene, CDR1 is SQVTM and CDR2 is ANQGSEA. CDR3 length: 12 residues. Germline trimming cut 6 bases from V and 8 bases from J; bases unmatched to any gene: 9. The CDR3 DNA sequence: TGCAGCGTGGCGAGGGACAGCCAAGGCTACACCTTC. This gives the protein CSVARDSQGYTF.

This clone has a handful of counts. V is TRBV5-6 and J is TRBJ1-6; D is possibly TRBD1 (5 bases). The CDR3 consists of 15 residues. Germline V gives CDR1 SGHDT, CDR2 YYEEEE. Trimming left V 2 bases short and J 4 bases short, with 10 bases between. CDR3: CASSLQTEYNSPLHF. Here the CDR3 DNA reads TGTGCCAGCAGCTTACAGACAGAATATAATTCACCCCTCCACTTT.

The rearrangement uses TRBV27 and TRBJ2-1, with TRBD2 matching 16 bases. In germline, CDR1 is MNHEY, CDR2 SMNVEV (reference sequence). V shed 6 bases and J 5 bases; nucleotides not matched to a gene: 4. The CDR3 contains 16 residues. CDR3: CASRKGLAGGDNEQFF. CDR3 DNA: TGTGCCAGCAGGAAGGGACTAGCGGGGGGGGACAATGAGCAGTTCTTC.

The J gene is TRBJ1-2, the V gene TRBV28; the D gene is possibly TRBD1 (5 bases). The germline gives CDR1 MDHEN, CDR2 SYDVKM. Deletions cut 2 bases from V and 8 bases from J, with 9 bases between. This CDR3 is built from 12 residues. This chain's CDR3 is CASSLATEGYTF. The CDR3, as DNA: TGTGCCAGCAGTTTAGCGACAGAAGGCTACACCTTC.